This TCR beta chain was captured in a study of blood T cell repertoires in COVID-19. There are 13 residues in the CDR3. V was clipped by 4 bases and J by 4 bases, with 8 bases between them. CDR1 is ENHRY and CDR2 is SYGVKD in the germline V gene. Cohort allocation depended upon clinical history that participants reported. Sequencing used immunoSEQ multiplex PCR; TCRdb keeps in-frame clones, though not all of them. The repertoire includes roughly 180,000 clones, approximately 85% of them detected once, and around 11% sits in the top ten. The sample holds one count of this clone. This sequence joins TRBV10-3 and TRBJ1-3; a weak D match, TRBD1 (6 bases). The sequencing input was PBMCs or T cells enriched from blood (not recorded which). The TCR comes from a man aged 35 to 55 who had recovered from COVID-19. In nucleotides, the CDR3 is TGTGCCATCAGTGGACAGGTGGGAAACACCATATATTTT. Translation: CAISGQVGNTIYF.